This T cell receptor beta chain is from a study of CD8 T cells in ankylosing spondylitis. Quantitative molecular-barcoded 5'-RACE generated the TCR beta libraries. TCRdb reanalysed the 5' RACE reads using MiXCR and keeps one entry per CDR3 protein. The sample lists a few hundred thousand distinct CDR3 sequences, 7% to 9% seen once, with approximately 14% in the top ten. Note on this clonotype: The antigen remains undetermined.

Study-wide results and limits: Clones linked to disease were reported to show significant enrichment in matched ankylosing spondylitis synovial fluid. A TCR beta motif of about 8 highly homologous variants appeared characteristic of ankylosing spondylitis blood. In the blood and synovial fluid of reactive arthritis, some motif variants had been previously reported.

The source material was blood, either unsorted or a sorted T cell fraction (not recorded which). The receptor was isolated from a male donor with ankylosing spondylitis.

CDR3 protein: CASSGRGTPNSPLHF. In DNA, the CDR3 is TGTGCCAGCAGCGGGCGGGGGACACCTAATTCACCCCTCCACTTT. The chain carries TRBV9 and TRBJ1-6; possible D gene TRBD1, 6 bases. Trimming pared 3 bases from V and 6 bases from J, leaving 13 bases between. Germline V CDR1 and CDR2: SGDLS, YYNGEE. This CDR3 comprises 15 residues.